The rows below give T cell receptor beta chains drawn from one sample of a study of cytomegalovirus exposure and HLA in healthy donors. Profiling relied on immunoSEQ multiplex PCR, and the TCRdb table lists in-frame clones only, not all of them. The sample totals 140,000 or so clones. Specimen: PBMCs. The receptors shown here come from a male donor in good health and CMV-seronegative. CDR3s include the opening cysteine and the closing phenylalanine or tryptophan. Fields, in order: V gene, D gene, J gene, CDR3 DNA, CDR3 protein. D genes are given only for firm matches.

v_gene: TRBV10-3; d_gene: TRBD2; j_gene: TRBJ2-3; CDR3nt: TGTGCCATCAGTGACTTCCTAGCGGGAGGCACAGATACGCAGTATTTT; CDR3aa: CAISDFLAGGTDTQYF
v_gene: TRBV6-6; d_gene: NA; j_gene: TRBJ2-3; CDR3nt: TGTGCCGGCGGGGACAGCACAGATACGCAGTATTTT; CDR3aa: CAGGDSTDTQYF
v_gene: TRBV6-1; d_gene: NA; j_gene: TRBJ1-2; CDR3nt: TGTGCCAGCAGTGAGAAGCGGGCCTCCTATGGCTACACCTTC; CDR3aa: CASSEKRASYGYTF
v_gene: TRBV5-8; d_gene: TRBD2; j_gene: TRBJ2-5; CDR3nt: TGTGCCAGCAGCCCGGGACTAGCGGGGTACCAAGAGACCCAGTACTTC; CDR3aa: CASSPGLAGYQETQYF
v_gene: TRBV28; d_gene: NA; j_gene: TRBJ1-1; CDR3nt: TGTGCCAGCAGCTCGAGCACTGAAGCTTTCTTT; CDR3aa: CASSSSTEAFF
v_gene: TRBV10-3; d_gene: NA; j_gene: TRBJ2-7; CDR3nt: TGTGCCACCAGTGAGTCGAGGGGGTACGAGCAGTACTTC; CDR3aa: CATSESRGYEQYF
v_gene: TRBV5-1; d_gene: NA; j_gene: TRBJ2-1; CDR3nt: TGCGCCAGCAGCTTGTCGGGGAATGAGCAGTTCTTC; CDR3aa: CASSLSGNEQFF
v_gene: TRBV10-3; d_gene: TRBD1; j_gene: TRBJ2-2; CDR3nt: TGTGCCATAACTGTAACCGGGACAGTAAACACCGGGGAGCTGTTTTTT; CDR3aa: CAITVTGTVNTGELFF
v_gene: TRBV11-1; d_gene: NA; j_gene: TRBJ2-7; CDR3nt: TGTGCCAGCAGCTTACCTCCCACTACAGGGACCGAGCAGTACTTC; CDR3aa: CASSLPPTTGTEQYF
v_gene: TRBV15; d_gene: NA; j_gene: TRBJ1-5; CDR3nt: TGTGCCACCAGCAGAGATCGAAGCGGTCAGCCCCAGCATTTT; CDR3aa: CATSRDRSGQPQHF
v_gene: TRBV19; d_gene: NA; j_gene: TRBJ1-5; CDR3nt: TGTGCCAGTACCGGGGGGGGGTTGGGTCAGCCCCAGCATTTT; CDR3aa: CASTGGGLGQPQHF
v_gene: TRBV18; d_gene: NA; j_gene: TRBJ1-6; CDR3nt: TGTGCCAGCTCCCTGGCAACAGATAATTCACCCCTCCACTTT; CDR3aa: CASSLATDNSPLHF
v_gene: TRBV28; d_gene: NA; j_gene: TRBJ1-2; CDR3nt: TGTGCCAGCAGTTCCCCGGATGGCTACACCTTC; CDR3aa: CASSSPDGYTF
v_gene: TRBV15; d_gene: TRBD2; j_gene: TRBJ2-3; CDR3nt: TGTGCCACCAGCAGGAGACTAGCGGGGGGAACAGATACGCAGTATTTT; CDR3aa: CATSRRLAGGTDTQYF
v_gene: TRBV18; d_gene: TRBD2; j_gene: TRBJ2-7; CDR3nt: TGTGCCAGCTCAAAAGAGACTAGCGGGAGGAGCGAGCAGTACTTC; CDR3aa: CASSKETSGRSEQYF
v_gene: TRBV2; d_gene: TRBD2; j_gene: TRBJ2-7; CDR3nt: TGTGCCAGCAGAGTAACGGGACTAAGATACGAGCAGTACTTC; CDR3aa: CASRVTGLRYEQYF
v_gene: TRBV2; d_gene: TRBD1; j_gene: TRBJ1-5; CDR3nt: TGTGCCAGCAATCGGGACAGAGACTTGCAGCCCCAGCATTTT; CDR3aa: CASNRDRDLQPQHF
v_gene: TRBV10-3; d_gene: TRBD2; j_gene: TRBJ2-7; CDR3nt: TGTGCCACCAAGCCAAGCGGGGAGCCCTACGAGCAGTACTTC; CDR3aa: CATKPSGEPYEQYF
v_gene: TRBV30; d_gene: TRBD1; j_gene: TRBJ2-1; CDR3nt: TGTGCCTCCGGTTTGGGGACAGGGTCCTACAATGAGCAGTTCTTC; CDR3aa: CASGLGTGSYNEQFF
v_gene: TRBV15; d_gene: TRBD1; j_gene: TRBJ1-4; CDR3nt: TGTGCCACCAGCACCAGGGGGACTGGATCAACTAATGAAAAACTGTTTTTT; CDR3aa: CATSTRGTGSTNEKLFF
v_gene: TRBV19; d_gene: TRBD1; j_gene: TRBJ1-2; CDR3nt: TGTGCCAGTAACCGGGACAGGAGGGATGGCTACACCTTC; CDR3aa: CASNRDRRDGYTF
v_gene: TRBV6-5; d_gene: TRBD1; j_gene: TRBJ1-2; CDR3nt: TGTGCCAGCACCCAACAGGGGGGGGCTTTTGGCTACACCTTC; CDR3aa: CASTQQGGAFGYTF
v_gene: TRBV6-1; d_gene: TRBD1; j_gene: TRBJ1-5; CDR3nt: TGTGCCAGCAGTGAGATCAGGGGGCCTCAGCCCCAGCATTTT; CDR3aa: CASSEIRGPQPQHF
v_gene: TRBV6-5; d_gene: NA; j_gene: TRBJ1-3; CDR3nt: TGTGCCAGCAGCCAGACTGGAAACACCATATATTTT; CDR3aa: CASSQTGNTIYF
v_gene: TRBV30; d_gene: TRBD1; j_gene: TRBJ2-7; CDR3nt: TGTGCCTGGAGCCTGAACAGGGGCGGCGAGCAGTACTTC; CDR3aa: CAWSLNRGGEQYF
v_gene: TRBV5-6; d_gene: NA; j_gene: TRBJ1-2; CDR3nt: TGTGCCAGCAGCTCGTTTCGCTATGGCTACACCTTC; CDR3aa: CASSSFRYGYTF
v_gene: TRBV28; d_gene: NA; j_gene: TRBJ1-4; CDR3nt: TGTGCCAGCACCCAGGCTAATGAAAAACTGTTTTTT; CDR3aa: CASTQANEKLFF
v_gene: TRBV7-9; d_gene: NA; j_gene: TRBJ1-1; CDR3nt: TGTGCCAGCAGCTCGGGAGGAACTGAAGCTTTCTTT; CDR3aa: CASSSGGTEAFF
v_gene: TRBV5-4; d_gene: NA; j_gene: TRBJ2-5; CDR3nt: TGTGCCAGCAGCTCCCCCAGGGTTGACGAGACCCAGTACTTC; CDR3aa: CASSSPRVDETQYF
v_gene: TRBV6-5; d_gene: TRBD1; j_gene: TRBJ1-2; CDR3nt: TGTGCCAGCAGTTACGCCATGGGACAGGGAAGGGATGGCTACACCTTC; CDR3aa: CASSYAMGQGRDGYTF
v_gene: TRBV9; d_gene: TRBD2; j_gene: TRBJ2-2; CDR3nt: TGTGCCAGCAGCACTTGGACTAGCGGAGCCGGGGAGCTGTTTTTT; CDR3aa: CASSTWTSGAGELFF
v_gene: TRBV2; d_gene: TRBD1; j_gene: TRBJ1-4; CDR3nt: TGTGCCAGCACCGGGACAGGGGGCATGACTAATGAAAAACTGTTTTTT; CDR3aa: CASTGTGGMTNEKLFF
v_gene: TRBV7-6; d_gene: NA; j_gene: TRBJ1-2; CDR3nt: TGTGCCAGCAGCCCACCCGCGGGAGGCTACACCTTC; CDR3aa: CASSPPAGGYTF
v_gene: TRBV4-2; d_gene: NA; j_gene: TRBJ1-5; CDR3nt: TGTGCCAGCAGCCAAGCCCAAGAGAGCAATCAGCCCCAGCATTTT; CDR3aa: CASSQAQESNQPQHF
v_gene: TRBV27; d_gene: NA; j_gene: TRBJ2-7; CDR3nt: TGTGCCAGCAGGTCGGACAGCTCCTACGAGCAGTACTTC; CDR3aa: CASRSDSSYEQYF
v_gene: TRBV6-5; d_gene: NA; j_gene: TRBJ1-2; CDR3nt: TGTGCCAGCAGTTACTCGGGAGTAGGGAGCTACTACACCTTC; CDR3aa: CASSYSGVGSYYTF
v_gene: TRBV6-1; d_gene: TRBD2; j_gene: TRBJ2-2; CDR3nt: TGTGCCAGCAGTGAGCTCAGCGGGGGAGCCACCGGGGAGCTGTTTTTT; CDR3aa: CASSELSGGATGELFF
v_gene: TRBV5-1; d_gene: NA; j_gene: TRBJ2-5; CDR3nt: TGCGCCAGCAGCTTGGCCGAGGTAGTTGGAGAGACCCAGTACTTC; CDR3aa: CASSLAEVVGETQYF
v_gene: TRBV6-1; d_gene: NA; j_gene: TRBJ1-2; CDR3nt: TGTGCCAGCAGAATTAGCTATGGCTACACCTTC; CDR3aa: CASRISYGYTF
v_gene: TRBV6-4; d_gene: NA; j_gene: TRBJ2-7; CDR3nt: TGTGCCAGCAGTGACTCGTTGGCTAGCGCAACCTACGAGCAGTACTTC; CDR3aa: CASSDSLASATYEQYF
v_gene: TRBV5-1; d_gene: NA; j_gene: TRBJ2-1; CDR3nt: TGCGCCAGCAGCGAGGTGGATGAGCAGTTCTTC; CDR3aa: CASSEVDEQFF
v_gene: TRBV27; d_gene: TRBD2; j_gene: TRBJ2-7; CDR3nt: TGTGCCAGCAGTTGGGGCGGGGGCTCCTACGAGCAGTACTTC; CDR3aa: CASSWGGGSYEQYF
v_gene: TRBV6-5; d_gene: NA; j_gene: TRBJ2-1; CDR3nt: TGTGCCAGCAGCACTACCTTGCTGGGGCAGTTCTTC; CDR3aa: CASSTTLLGQFF
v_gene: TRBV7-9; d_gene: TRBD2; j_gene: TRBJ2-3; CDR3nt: TGTGCCAGCAGCTTAACGGGCCCTCCTACTAGCGGGGATACAGATACGCAGTATTTT; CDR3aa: CASSLTGPPTSGDTDTQYF
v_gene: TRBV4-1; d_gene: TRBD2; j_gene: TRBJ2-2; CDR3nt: TGCGCCAGCAGCCGAGGGGACTACGGCACCGGGGAGCTGTTTTTT; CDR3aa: CASSRGDYGTGELFF
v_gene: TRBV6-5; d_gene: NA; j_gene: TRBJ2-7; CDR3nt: TGTGCCAGCACCACAGGGTCAGGTCTGCGCGAGCAGTACTTC; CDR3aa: CASTTGSGLREQYF
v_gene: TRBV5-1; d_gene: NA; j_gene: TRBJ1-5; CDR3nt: TGCGCCAGCAGCTTGGTAGGTGGAGGTCAGCCCCAGCATTTT; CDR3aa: CASSLVGGGQPQHF
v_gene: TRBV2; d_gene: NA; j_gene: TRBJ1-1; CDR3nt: TGTGCCAGCAAGATATCGTACAGCCCGAACACTGAAGCTTTCTTT; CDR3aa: CASKISYSPNTEAFF
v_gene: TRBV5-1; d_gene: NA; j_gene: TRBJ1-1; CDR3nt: TGCGCCAGCAGCTCTGAGTGGGAAGCTTTCTTT; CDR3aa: CASSSEWEAFF
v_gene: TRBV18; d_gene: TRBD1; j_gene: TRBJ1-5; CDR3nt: TGTGCCAGCTCACCCCGAGGGACAGATAATCAGCCCCAGCATTTT; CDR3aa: CASSPRGTDNQPQHF
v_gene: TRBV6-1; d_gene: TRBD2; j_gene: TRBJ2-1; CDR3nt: TGTGCCAGCAGGGGACTAGCGGGGCATGAGCAGTTCTTC; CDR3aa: CASRGLAGHEQFF